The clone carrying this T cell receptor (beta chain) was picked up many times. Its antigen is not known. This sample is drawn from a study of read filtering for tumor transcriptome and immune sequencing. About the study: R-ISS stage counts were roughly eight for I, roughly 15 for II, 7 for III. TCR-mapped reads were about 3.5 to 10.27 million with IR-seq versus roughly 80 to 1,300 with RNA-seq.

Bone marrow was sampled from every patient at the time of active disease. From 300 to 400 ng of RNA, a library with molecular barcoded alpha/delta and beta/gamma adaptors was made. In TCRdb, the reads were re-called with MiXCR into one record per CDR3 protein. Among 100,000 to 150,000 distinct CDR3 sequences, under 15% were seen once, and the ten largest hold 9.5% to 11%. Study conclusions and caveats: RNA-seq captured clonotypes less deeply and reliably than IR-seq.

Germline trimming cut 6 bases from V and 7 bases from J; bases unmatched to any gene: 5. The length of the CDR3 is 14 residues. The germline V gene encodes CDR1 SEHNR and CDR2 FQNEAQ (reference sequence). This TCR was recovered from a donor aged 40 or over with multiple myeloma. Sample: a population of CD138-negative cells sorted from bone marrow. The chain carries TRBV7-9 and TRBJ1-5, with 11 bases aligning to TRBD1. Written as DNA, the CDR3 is TGTGCCAGCAGTCGGACAGGGGGCACACAGCCCCAGCATTTT. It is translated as CASSRTGGTQPQHF.